Described below is a single TCR beta chain sequence and its context. Sequencing was performed with immunoSEQ multiplex PCR; in TCRdb, only in-frame clones are kept and a portion is missing. The sample has 25,000 to 35,000 clones; roughly 81% are singletons. This entry is derived from a study of T cell repertoires in ileal Crohn's disease. Sequencing was done on a sample of ileal tissue. The source is an adult with Crohn's disease.

The CDR3 DNA is TGTGCCAGCAGCGAGGGCCCCCCGGGCGCGACTTACGAGCAGTACTTC. It translates to CASSEGPPGATYEQYF. The rearrangement joins TRBV2 to TRBJ2-7; D perhaps matches TRBD2 (5 bases). The CDR3 is 16 amino acids. Germline V gene data show CDR1 as SNHLY and CDR2 as FYNNEI. V lost 6 bases and J 4 bases, leaving 22 bases between the germline ends.